A single T cell receptor beta chain is shown here with its context. Its antigen is still unknown. Per-base qualities were not stored, and no clone one base away is much larger. Participants in the prospective study were aged roughly 18 to 100 years, lived in more than 20 United States geographic areas, and enrolled through a virtual design. To assign participants to cohorts, the prospective study relied on clinical history that participants themselves reported in a screening survey and a study questionnaire. Recovered participants in ImmuneRACE Cohort 3 were defined as having two consecutive negative NP/OP PCR tests, clearance from a healthcare professional, or resolution of symptoms. Mobile phlebotomists in the prospective study collected whole blood, serum and a nasopharyngeal or oropharyngeal swab from every participant. Additional blood draws and questionnaires over an approximately two-month period could optionally be provided by prospective study participants. Blood samples from the prospective study were shipped frozen or at room temperature prior to DNA extraction.

This record belongs to a study of blood T cell repertoires in COVID-19 (dated by TCRdb to about 2020). In terms of the full investigation: Samples covering the acute and convalescent phases of COVID-19 were provided by collaborators in the United States, Italy and Spain. The samples were drawn from two sources: the first 160 participants of the ongoing ImmuneRACE study, and fewer than 1,500 subjects contributed by 6 global collaborators. The dataset comprised deeply sampled blood TCRbeta repertoires from subjects exposed to, actively infected with, or recovered from COVID-19. The prospective study material was composed of cDNA or gDNA derived from T cells, B-cell-depleted T cells, or PBMCs. A freely available public database, intended as a resource for researchers studying the immune response to SARS-CoV-2, is where the repertoires were released. Where HLA class I and class II types were available, the types were taken from metadata supplied by the sample provider, not from assay-based typing. A de-identified subject ID, COVID-19 status, age in years and sex were almost always included in the sample metadata. The paper's findings and limits, for the study overall: How much clinical and demographic metadata was included differed by source and by participant, and the metadata was provided uncurated.

The germline V gene (reference sequence) provides CDR1 MNHEY and CDR2 SMNVEV. Trimming leaves V shorter by 5 bases and J shorter by 6 bases, with the junction holding 10 bases beyond the gene matches. From cysteine to phenylalanine, the CDR3 is 15 amino acids long. Just the 45-base CDR3 DNA is kept, in frame starting at base 1. TCRbeta CDR3 regions were amplified from genomic DNA by means of the immunoSEQ Assay, a bias-controlled multiplex PCR. The paper's processing steps were these. Nucleated cell counts per sample were estimated from amplification of reference gene primers within the assay. Sequence reads were collapsed and filtered to measure the absolute abundance of every unique TCRbeta CDR3 rearrangement. For each sample, productive Simpson clonality was calculated as the square root of Simpson's diversity index over productive rearrangements. Here the immuneACCESS table is served through TCRdb, limited to in-frame sequences with V and J called. Missing clones are a known gap in these copies; in checked studies unresolved V genes cover under half, and the rest lacks a known reason. V, J and clone size were drawn from that table, and D and trimming were deduced from the DNA. The sample contains about 220,000 clones, 82% of them found a single time. The ten most abundant clones make up roughly 3.5% of the sample.

The origin of this receptor is a woman in her sixties who had recovered from COVID-19. The sequenced sample was PBMCs or T cells enriched from blood (not recorded which). The chain employs TRBV27 and TRBJ1-2, with 9 middle bases fitting TRBD1. At the DNA level, the sequence is TGTGCCAGCAGTCCAAACAGGGGGCGCTCCCATGGCTACACCTTC. Its amino acids are CASSPNRGRSHGYTF.